This TCR beta chain was captured in a study of OX40 agonist ivuxolimab in advanced cancers. Study-level information: Ivuxolimab, which is an agonistic anti-OX40 (CD134) antibody, was administered to the patients. Melanoma, hepatocellular carcinoma, head and neck or renal cell cancer occurred in dose-escalation patients. Study results and limitations: On average, CD8+ T cells had more expanded clones than CD4+.

About this clone: Its antigen is still unknown.

The method was immunoSEQ multiplex PCR; TCRdb's version includes in-frame clones alone and lacks a portion of them. The repertoire has around 19,000 clones, less than 75% of them found once; the top ten carry roughly 34%. Trimming at V came to 6 bases and at J to 7 bases, leaving 7 bases not matched to a gene. The CDR3 has 14 amino acids. Germline CDR1 MNHEY, CDR2 SVGAGI. Sequencing was performed on CD4+ or CD8+ T cells sorted from blood, taken in a trial of the OX40 agonist ivuxolimab. The receptor comes from an adult with an advanced solid tumor such as melanoma, head and neck, liver or kidney cancer. The chain recombines TRBV6-5 with TRBJ1-2; 11 nucleotides agree with TRBD1. CDR3 protein: CASRSGTGGSGYTF. The CDR3 DNA follows: TGTGCCAGCAGATCCGGGACAGGGGGAAGTGGCTACACCTTC.